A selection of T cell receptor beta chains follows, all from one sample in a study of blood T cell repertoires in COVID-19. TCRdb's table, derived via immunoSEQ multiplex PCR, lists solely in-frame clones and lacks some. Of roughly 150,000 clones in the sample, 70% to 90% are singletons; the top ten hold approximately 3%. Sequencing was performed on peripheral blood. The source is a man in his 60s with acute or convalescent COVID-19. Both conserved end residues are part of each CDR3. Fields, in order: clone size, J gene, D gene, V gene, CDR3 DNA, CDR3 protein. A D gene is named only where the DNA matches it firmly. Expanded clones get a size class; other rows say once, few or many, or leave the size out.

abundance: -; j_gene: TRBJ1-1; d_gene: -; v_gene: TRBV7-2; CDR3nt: TGTGCCAGCAGCTTAGCCAAGAACACTGAAGCTTTCTTT; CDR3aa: CASSLAKNTEAFF
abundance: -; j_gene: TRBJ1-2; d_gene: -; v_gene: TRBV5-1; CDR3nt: TGCGCCAGCAGCGATGGGGGGTTATCCTATGGCTACACCTTC; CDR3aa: CASSDGGLSYGYTF
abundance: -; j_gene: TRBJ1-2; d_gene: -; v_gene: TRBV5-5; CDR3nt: TGTGCCAGCAGCTTGGGGGCAGGAGGAATGAGAAACTATGGCTACACCTTC; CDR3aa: CASSLGAGGMRNYGYTF
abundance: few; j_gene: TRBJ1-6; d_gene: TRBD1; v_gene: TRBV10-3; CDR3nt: TGTGCCATCAGCGACAGGGGTTCGGATTCACCCCTCCACTTT; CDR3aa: CAISDRGSDSPLHF
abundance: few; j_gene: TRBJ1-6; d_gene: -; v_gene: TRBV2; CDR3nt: TGTGCCAGCAGAGGAAGTTCGGGGTCACCCCTCCACTTT; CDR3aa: CASRGSSGSPLHF
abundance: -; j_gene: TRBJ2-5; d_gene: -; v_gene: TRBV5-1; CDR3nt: TGCGCCAGCAGCCCTTCCGGGGTCCAAGAGACCCAGTACTTC; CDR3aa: CASSPSGVQETQYF
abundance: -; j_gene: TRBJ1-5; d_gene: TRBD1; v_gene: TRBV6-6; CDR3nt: TGTGCCAGCAGTAAACAGGGGAATAGCAATCAGCCCCAGCATTTT; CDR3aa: CASSKQGNSNQPQHF
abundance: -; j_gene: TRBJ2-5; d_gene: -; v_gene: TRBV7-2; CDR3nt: TGTGCCAGCAGCTTAGTTCAGGCAGGTGAATATCTTCGTGGGACCCAGTACTTC; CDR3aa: CASSLVQAGEYLRGTQYF
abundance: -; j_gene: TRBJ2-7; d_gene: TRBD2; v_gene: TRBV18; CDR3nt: TGTGCCAGCTCACCAGGGGCCAGGCGGGGGGGCAACGAGCAGTACTTC; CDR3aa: CASSPGARRGGNEQYF
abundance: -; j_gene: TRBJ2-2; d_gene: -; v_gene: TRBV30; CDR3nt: TGTGCCTGGAAAGAGGGTATGACCCCCGGGGAGCTGTTTTTT; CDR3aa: CAWKEGMTPGELFF
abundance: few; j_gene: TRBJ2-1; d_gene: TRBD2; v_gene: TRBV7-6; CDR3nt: TGTGCCAGCAGCCGTCAAGCGGGGCCGGCAGGCAATGAGCAGTTCTTC; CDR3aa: CASSRQAGPAGNEQFF
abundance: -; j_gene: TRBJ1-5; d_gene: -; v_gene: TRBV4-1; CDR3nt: TGCGCCAGCAGCCAAGATAGGTCAGGGCCCAGGCCCCAGCATTTT; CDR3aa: CASSQDRSGPRPQHF
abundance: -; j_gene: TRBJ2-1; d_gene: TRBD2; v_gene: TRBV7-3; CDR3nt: TGTGCCAGCAGCTTAACAGCGGGGGGCGACAATGAGCAGTTCTTC; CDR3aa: CASSLTAGGDNEQFF
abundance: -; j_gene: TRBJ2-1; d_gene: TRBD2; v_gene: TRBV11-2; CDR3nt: TGTGCCAGCAGCTTGACACTAGCGGGGGGGCCCTACAATGAGCAGTTCTTC; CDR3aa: CASSLTLAGGPYNEQFF
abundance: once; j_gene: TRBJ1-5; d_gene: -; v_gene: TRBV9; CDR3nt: TGTGCCAGCGGCCTTGGGGGGGGACCCAATCAGCCCCAGCATTTT; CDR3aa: CASGLGGGPNQPQHF
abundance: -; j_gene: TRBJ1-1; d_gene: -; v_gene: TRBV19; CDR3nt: TGTGCCAGTAATAACTTCCTAGAGCCTGGGGAAGCTTTCTTT; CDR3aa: CASNNFLEPGEAFF
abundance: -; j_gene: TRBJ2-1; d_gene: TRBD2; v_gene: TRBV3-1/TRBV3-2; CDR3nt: TGTGCCAGCAGCCAAAAGCGCGTAGGCGGGGGGGACAATGAGCAGTTCTTC; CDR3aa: CASSQKRVGGGDNEQFF
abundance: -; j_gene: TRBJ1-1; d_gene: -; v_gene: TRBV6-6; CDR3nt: TGTGCCAGCAGTTACAGGGGGACACTGAACACTGAAGCTTTCTTT; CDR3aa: CASSYRGTLNTEAFF
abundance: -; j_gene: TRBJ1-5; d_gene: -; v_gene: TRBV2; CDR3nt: TGTGCCAGCAGAGGCCCGACCGAGGTCGATCAGCCCCAGCATTTT; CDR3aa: CASRGPTEVDQPQHF
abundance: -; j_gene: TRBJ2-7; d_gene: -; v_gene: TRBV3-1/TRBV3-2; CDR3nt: TGTGCCAGCAGCCAGGATGGGGCAACTTCCTACGAGCAGTACTTC; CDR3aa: CASSQDGATSYEQYF
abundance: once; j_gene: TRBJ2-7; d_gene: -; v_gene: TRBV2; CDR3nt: TGTGCCAGCAGAGGCCAGGGCAGATACGAGCAGTACTTC; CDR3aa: CASRGQGRYEQYF
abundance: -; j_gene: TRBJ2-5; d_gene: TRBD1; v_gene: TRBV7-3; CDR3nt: TGTGCCAGCAGCCTTCTGGCAGGGGGCGTGGAGACCCAGTACTTC; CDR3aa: CASSLLAGGVETQYF
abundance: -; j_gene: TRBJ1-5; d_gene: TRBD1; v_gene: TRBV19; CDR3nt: TGTGCCAGTAGTACCACTTCCAGGGGGAGCAATCAGCCCCAGCATTTT; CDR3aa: CASSTTSRGSNQPQHF
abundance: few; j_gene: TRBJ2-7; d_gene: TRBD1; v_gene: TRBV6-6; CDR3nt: TGTGCCAGCAGCCGGGGACAGGGCGTTTACGAGCAGTACTTC; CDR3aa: CASSRGQGVYEQYF
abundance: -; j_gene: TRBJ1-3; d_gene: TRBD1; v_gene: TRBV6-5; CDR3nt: TGTGCCAGCAGTCAGGGGGTCTCTGGAAACACCATATATTTT; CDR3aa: CASSQGVSGNTIYF
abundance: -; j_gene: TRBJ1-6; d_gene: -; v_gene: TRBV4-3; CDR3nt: TGCGCCAGCAGCCAAGATTGGGTTGCGGGTAATTCACCCCTCCACTTT; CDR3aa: CASSQDWVAGNSPLHF
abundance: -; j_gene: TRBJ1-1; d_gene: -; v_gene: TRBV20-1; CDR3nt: TGCAGTGCCAACCTCCGGGAAGCTTTCTTT; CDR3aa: CSANLREAFF
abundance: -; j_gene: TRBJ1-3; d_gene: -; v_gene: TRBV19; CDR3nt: TGTGCCAGTAGTCAGGTTTTCTCTGGAAACACCATATATTTT; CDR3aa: CASSQVFSGNTIYF
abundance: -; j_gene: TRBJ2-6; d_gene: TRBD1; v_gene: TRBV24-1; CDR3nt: TGTGCCACCAGTGCCCGGAGGACAGGGGGCGCCTCTGGGGCCAACGTCCTGACTTTC; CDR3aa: CATSARRTGGASGANVLTF
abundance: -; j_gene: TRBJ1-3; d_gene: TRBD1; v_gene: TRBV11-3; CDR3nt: TGTGCCAGCAGCCAAGGGGGCAGCACCATATATTTT; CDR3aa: CASSQGGSTIYF
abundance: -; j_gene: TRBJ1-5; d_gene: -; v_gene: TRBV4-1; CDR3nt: TGCGCCAGCAGCCTGACGGGAGATCAGCCCCAGCATTTT; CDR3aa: CASSLTGDQPQHF
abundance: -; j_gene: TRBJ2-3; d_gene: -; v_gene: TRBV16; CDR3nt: TGTGCCAGCAGTCAACTCGGACAGCCAGCCCTCACAGATACGCAGTATTTT; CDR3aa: CASSQLGQPALTDTQYF
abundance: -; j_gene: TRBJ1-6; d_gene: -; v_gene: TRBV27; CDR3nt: TGTGCCAGCAGTTTAGGGACTGGCTCACCCCTCCACTTT; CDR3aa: CASSLGTGSPLHF
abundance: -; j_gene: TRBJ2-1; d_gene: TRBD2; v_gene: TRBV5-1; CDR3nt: TGCGCCAGCAGCTCCACCGGGACTAGCGGGTCTAATGAGCAGTTCTTC; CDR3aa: CASSSTGTSGSNEQFF
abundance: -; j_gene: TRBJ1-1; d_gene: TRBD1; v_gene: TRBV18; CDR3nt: TGTGCCAGCTCCCGCAGCCGGGACAGGGAAGACGCTTTCTTT; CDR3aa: CASSRSRDREDAFF
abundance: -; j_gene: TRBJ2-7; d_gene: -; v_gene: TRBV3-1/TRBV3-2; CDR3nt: TGTGCCAGCAGCCAAGATTTGCAGCAGCGACTCTACGAGCAGTACTTC; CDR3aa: CASSQDLQQRLYEQYF
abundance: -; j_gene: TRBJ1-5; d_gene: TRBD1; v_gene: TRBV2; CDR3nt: TGTGCCAGCACAGGGGGGAAACAGCCCCAGCATTTT; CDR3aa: CASTGGKQPQHF
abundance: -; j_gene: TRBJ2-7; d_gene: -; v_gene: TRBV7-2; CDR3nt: TGTGCCAGCAGCTTAGCAGCGCCGGGGGTAGTCTCCTACGAGCAGTACTTC; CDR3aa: CASSLAAPGVVSYEQYF
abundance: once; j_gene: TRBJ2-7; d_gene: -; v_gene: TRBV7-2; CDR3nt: TGTGCCAGCAGCGCGAGAATCTACGAGCAGTACTTC; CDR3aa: CASSARIYEQYF
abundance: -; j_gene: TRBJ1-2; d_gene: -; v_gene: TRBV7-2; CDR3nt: TGTGCCAGCAGCTTAGCTCTACAGGCTTCCAACTATGGCTACACCTTC; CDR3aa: CASSLALQASNYGYTF
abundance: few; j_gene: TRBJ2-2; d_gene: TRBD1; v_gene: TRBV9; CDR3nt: TGTGCCAGCAGCGTAGTAGGGACAGCCGGGGAGCTGTTTTTT; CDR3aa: CASSVVGTAGELFF
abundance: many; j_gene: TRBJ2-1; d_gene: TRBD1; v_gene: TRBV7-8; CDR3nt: TGTGCCAGCAGCTGGGACAGGTTAGGCAATGAGCAGTTCTTC; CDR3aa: CASSWDRLGNEQFF
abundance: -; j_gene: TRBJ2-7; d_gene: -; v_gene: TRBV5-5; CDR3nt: TGTGCCAGCAGCTTGTTAGGGGGACCCTACGAGCAGTACTTC; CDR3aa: CASSLLGGPYEQYF
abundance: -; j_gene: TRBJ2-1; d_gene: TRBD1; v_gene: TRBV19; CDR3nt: TGTGCCAGTGGTATGAGGGGACAGGGGGCTATAGGTTCCTACAATGAGCAGTTCTTC; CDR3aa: CASGMRGQGAIGSYNEQFF
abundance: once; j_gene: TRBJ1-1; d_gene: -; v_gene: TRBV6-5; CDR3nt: TGTGCCACCCCACGGACAGTGAACACTGAAGCTTTCTTT; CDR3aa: CATPRTVNTEAFF
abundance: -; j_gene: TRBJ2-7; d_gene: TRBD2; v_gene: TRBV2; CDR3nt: TGTGCCAGCAGTGTCGGGACTAGCGGCTCCTACGAGCAGTACTTC; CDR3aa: CASSVGTSGSYEQYF
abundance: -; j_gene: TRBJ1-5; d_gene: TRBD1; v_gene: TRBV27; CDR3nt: TGTGCCAGCAGTCTAACGTACTTGGGACAGGGAAGTCAGCCCCAGCATTTT; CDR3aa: CASSLTYLGQGSQPQHF
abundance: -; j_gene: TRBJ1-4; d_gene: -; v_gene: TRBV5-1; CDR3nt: TGCGCCAGCAGCCCCCCGTCCGGTGAACTGTTTTTT; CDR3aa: CASSPPSGELFF
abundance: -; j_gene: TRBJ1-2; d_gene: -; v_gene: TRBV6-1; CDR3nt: TGTGCCAGCAGTGATCGAGACAACGGTGGCTACACCTTC; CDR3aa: CASSDRDNGGYTF